This T cell receptor (beta chain) originates from a study of T cell responses to AZD1222 COVID-19 vaccine (dated by TCRdb to the early 2020s). Regarding the complete study: AZD1222 recipients with second doses at about 4 weeks or about 12 weeks were pooled, because spike-specific TCR depth and breadth did not differ between schedules. A total of 230 to 250 trial participants underwent TCR sequencing, of whom about 210 received two doses of AZD1222 and around 26 received two doses of the MenACWY control vaccine. Trial participants were enrolled by age into 18-55, 56-69 and 70-plus year subgroups, with approximately 160, 26 and 62 TCR-sequenced participants respectively. The full study reports these points: Most participants were white British and females outnumbered males, and the authors suggested that clonal diversity may have been underestimated. The vaccine-associated CD4 TCRs covered the entire spike protein, and the dominant responses fell in regions 160-218 and 743-854. Because no samples from the day 14 peak response were available, repertoires could be characterized only after the peak T cell response. The 56-69-year group was small, and its depth increase did not reach significance, likely because of low power. Conclusions about previously exposed vaccinees are limited because only 5 or 6 AZD1222 recipients were SARS-CoV-2 seropositive at baseline. A significant rise in spike-specific TCR breadth and depth was observed after two AZD1222 doses relative to day 0 and relative to MenACWY recipients. Nearly half of unique spike-specific TCRs reportedly recognized epitopes outside regions mutated in the B.1.351 and B.1.1.7 variants.

Measured from the cysteine to the phenylalanine, the CDR3 is 14 residues long. The retained sequence is limited to the CDR3, 42 bases, with the frame set at the first base. The germline V gene (reference sequence) specifies PRHDT as CDR1 and FYEKMQ as CDR2. Trimming accounts for 1 base at V and 7 bases at J, while the number of junction bases matched to no gene is 4. The CDR3 regions of human TCRbeta chains were analyzed by immunosequencing. The study's processing was this. TCRs in the repertoires were matched against a reference library of SARS-CoV-2-specific TCRs that had been generated with the MIRA antigen-specificity platform. Breadth was defined as the fraction of unique TCRs that were SARS-CoV-2-associated. Depth was defined as the fraction of total T cells that were SARS-CoV-2-associated. Using the MIRA data, each spike-specific TCR was assigned both to the spike region to which the TCR was reactive and to a CD4 or CD8 class. Log10-transformed breadth and depth values were compared by one-way ANOVA with Sidak's multiple comparisons tests. TCRdb obtained this table from immuneACCESS and retained in-frame rearrangements with V and J assigned. These tables miss some clones; where compared with another copy, unresolved V genes account for less than half of the shortfall, and the remainder is unexplained. D and trimming were read from the DNA, whereas the V and J calls and clone size are those reported in that table. In all, the sample holds around 180,000 clones, and about nine tenths of those were seen once. The leading ten clones occupy about 2.6% of the sample.

Interpreted using the paper, the time point label stands for: baseline before first vaccination. Vaccinee samples came from UK trials COV001 and COV002, including a single-blind randomized controlled phase 2/3 trial of AZD1222 (ChAdOx1 nCoV-19) in healthy adults. For TCRbeta chain sequencing, PBMC samples were collected from trial participants at day 0 and at day 28 after the second dose. In the case of this clone: This clone's antigen is unknown. Base qualities were left out, and no much larger clone turns up one base away.

The V and J segments used are TRBV13 and TRBJ1-2, and 9 junctional nucleotides match TRBD1. This clonotype was sampled from an adult in good health. The source was peripheral blood, collected on day 0 of AZD1222 vaccination. In nucleotide form, the sequence is TGTGCCAGCAGCTTAGACAGGGGGCCTGGTGGCTACACCTTC. The translation is CASSLDRGPGGYTF.